The clone carrying this T cell receptor (beta chain) appeared a few times. The data belong to a study of blood T cell repertoires in COVID-19. As for the study in general: Whether acute or convalescent, the COVID-19 samples came from the United States, Italy and Spain. The analysed material was cDNA or gDNA that came from T cells, B-cell-depleted T cells, or PBMCs.

Source study methods: Using reference gene primer amplification, nucleated cell counts were estimated. Profiling relied on immunoSEQ multiplex PCR, and the TCRdb table lists in-frame clones only, not all of them. The V and J calls and clone size were taken over from that table, and D and trimming were inferred from the DNA. Among roughly 230,000 clones listed, approximately 84% were seen once. Germline V gives CDR1 SGHRS, CDR2 YFSETQ. This CDR3 is 15 amino acids long. The V gene end was trimmed by 4 bases and the J gene end by 6 bases; junction bases not matched to a gene: 9. The receptor comes from a man in his fifties with active or convalescent COVID-19. This rearrangement joins TRBV5-1 to TRBJ1-2; 10 bases agree with TRBD1. The sequenced sample was peripheral blood. The CDR3 here is CASSKLTGGEDGYTF. CDR3 in DNA: TGCGCCAGCAGCAAACTGACAGGGGGCGAAGATGGCTACACCTTC.